This TCR beta chain was identified in a study of blood T cell repertoires in COVID-19. At the level of the study: Samples of COVID-19 (acute and convalescent) were obtained from the United States, Italy and Spain.

This clone was recorded a few times. Per the study methods: Scientists estimated how many nucleated cells there were by amplifying reference gene primers. Sequencing was performed with immunoSEQ multiplex PCR; in TCRdb, only in-frame clones are kept and a portion is missing. That table furnishes V, J and clone size, whereas the DNA furnished D and trimming. The table lists approximately 70,000 clones, around two thirds of them singletons. Within 2 weeks before study entry, exposed participants met a COVID-19 case. The sample was PBMCs or T cells enriched from blood (not recorded which). The receptor's source is a woman aged 60 to 75 who had been exposed to COVID-19.

CDR3 sequence: CASSRGLGQGNTEAFF. CDR3 nucleotide sequence: TGTGCCAGCAGCCGCGGCTTAGGACAGGGGAACACTGAAGCTTTCTTT. This rearrangement joins TRBV5-6 to TRBJ1-1, with 8 bases matching TRBD1. J gave up 1 base and V 4 bases, and 9 bases lay outside the gene matches. This CDR3 region has 16 residues. Germline V gene sequence: CDR1 SGHDT, CDR2 YYEEEE.